These 29 T cell receptor beta chains were all obtained from the same sample, sequenced in a study of blood T cell repertoires in COVID-19. Sequencing used immunoSEQ multiplex PCR; TCRdb keeps in-frame clones, though not all of them. The sample yields under 250,000 clones, approximately 90% seen once. Sequencing was carried out using PBMCs or T cells enriched from blood (not recorded which). The receptors were gathered from a man aged 30-40 years who had recovered from COVID-19.

This sequence joins TRBV4-1 and TRBJ2-1, with 9 nucleotides matching TRBD2. CDR1 MGHRA and CDR2 YSYEKL come from the germline V gene. This CDR3 is 20 amino acids long. Unmatched junction bases numbered 16, after V lost 4 bases and J lost 0 bases. The CDR3 reads CASSPFRGSGGSASYNEQFF. CDR3 DNA: TGCGCCAGCAGCCCGTTTCGGGGTAGCGGGGGATCGGCCTCCTACAATGAGCAGTTCTTC.

The V call is TRBV5-5, the J call TRBJ2-7, with 7 bases matching TRBD1. The V gene's germline CDR1 is SGHKS and CDR2 YYEKEE (reference sequence). J gave up 1 base and V 1 base, and 5 bases lay outside the gene matches. The CDR3 spans 15 residues. The CDR3 coding sequence is TGTGCCAGCAGCTTGCGTGGGGACAGATCCTACGAGCAGTACTTC. Translating gives CASSLRGDRSYEQYF.

The V and J genes are TRBV7-2 and TRBJ2-7; tentatively, D is TRBD1 (6 bases). V gave up 8 bases and J gave up 2 bases, with 19 bases separating them. The CDR3 spans 15 residues. Germline lookup yields CDR1 SGHTA and CDR2 FQGNSA. The DNA for the CDR3 is TGTGCCAGCGCCCGGCCTGTCGGACAGACCTACGAGCAGTACTTC. Residues: CASARPVGQTYEQYF.

The chain links TRBV5-1 to TRBJ1-3, with 8 bases fitting TRBD1. V shed 2 bases and J 0 bases; nucleotides not matched to a gene: 1. Germline CDR1 reads SGHRS; CDR2 reads YFSETQ. The length of the CDR3 is 15 residues. Written as DNA, the CDR3 is TGCGCCAGCAGCTTACAGGGGGTCTCTGGAAACACCATATATTTT. Translating gives CASSLQGVSGNTIYF.

V usage is TRBV29-1 and J usage is TRBJ2-7, with TRBD2 as a possible D gene (6 bases). Trimming took off 4 bases at V and 2 bases at J, with 18 bases between the two ends. From germline, CDR1 is SQVTM and CDR2 ANQGSEA. This CDR3 spans 15 amino acids. The CDR3 is CSVGGSGTGAYEQYF. In DNA, the CDR3 is TGCAGCGTTGGGGGCTCCGGGACGGGAGCCTACGAGCAGTACTTC.

This clone was found a few times. This rearrangement joins TRBV6-1 to TRBJ1-5, with D perhaps TRBD1 (5 bases). CDR1 is MNHNS, CDR2 SASEGT, per germline. V was cut by 2 bases and J by 3 bases, with 20 bases left in between. The CDR3 covers 18 residues. The CDR3 coding sequence is TGTGCCAGCAGTGAAAGTGCCGTATGGCGGGGGTCCAATCAGCCCCAGCATTTT. Protein product: CASSESAVWRGSNQPQHF.

The count of this clone is one. The chain links TRBV5-6 to TRBJ1-2, with D perhaps TRBD1 (5 bases). Germline assignment: CDR1 SGHDT and CDR2 YYEEEE. V was pared by 0 bases and J by 7 bases, with 19 bases between. The CDR3 is 16 amino acids. The CDR3 coding sequence is TGTGCCAGCAGCTTGGAATCATTACTGGGGCGGGGTGGCTACACCTTC. Encoded protein: CASSLESLLGRGGYTF.

V and J are TRBV9 and TRBJ2-1; 10 bases fit TRBD2. This CDR3 has 15 amino acids. Germline V lookup: CDR1 SGDLS, CDR2 YYNGEE. Trimming cost V 0 bases and J 4 bases; bases outside gene matches: 1. The CDR3 reads CASSVAAGGYNEQFF. CDR3 in DNA: TGTGCCAGCAGCGTAGCAGCGGGGGGGTACAATGAGCAGTTCTTC.

Worth noting for this clone: Relative to the germline gene, one junction end is altered; a read error may explain this. CDR3 protein: CASTLGDYSAYEQYF. The CDR3 bases are TGTGCCAGCACCTTAGGGGACTATTCAGCCTACGAGCAGTACTTC. This rearrangement joins TRBV7-8 to TRBJ2-7; TRBD2 matches at 7 bases. The CDR3 has 15 residues. Germline V gene data show CDR1 as SGHVS and CDR2 as FQNEAQ.

Only a few counts were recorded for this clone. The rearrangement joins TRBV3-1 (or the pseudogene TRBV3-2) to TRBJ1-2, with D unresolved. The germline CDR1 and CDR2 sequences are LGHDT and YNNKEL (reference sequence). The CDR3 is 15 residues long. Trimming removed 2 bases from V and 0 bases from J, with 10 bases in between. Here the CDR3 DNA reads TGTGCCAGCAGCCAACAATACCTATCTAACTATGGCTACACCTTC. Encoded protein: CASSQQYLSNYGYTF.

This chain uses TRBV4-1 with TRBJ2-7; 8 positions agree with TRBD1. Germline CDR1 reads MGHRA; CDR2 reads YSYEKL. Unmatched junction bases numbered 6, after V lost 5 bases and J lost 6 bases. This CDR3 is 13 amino acids long. CDR3 nucleotides: TGCGCCAGCAGCTACGGGACAGGTAGCGAGCAGTACTTC. Translation gives CASSYGTGSEQYF.

The chain has TRBV18 and TRBJ2-7; the match to TRBD1 covers 7 bases. The CDR3 contains 14 residues. J was trimmed by 0 bases and V by 6 bases; bases with no gene match: 5. Germline CDR1 reads KGHSH; CDR2 reads LQKENI. The CDR3 nucleotides read TGTGCCAGCTCGACCTGGGACAGCTCCTACGAGCAGTACTTC. Amino acids: CASSTWDSSYEQYF.

The J gene is TRBJ2-7, the V gene TRBV9, with D maybe TRBD2 (6 bases). The V and J ends lost 4 bases and 2 bases respectively, with 13 bases between them. The CDR3 contains 14 residues. Germline CDR1 and CDR2: SGDLS and YYNGEE. The CDR3 coding sequence is TGTGCCAGCAGCCCTAGCGCATACACCTACGAGCAGTACTTC. Residues: CASSPSAYTYEQYF. Together with reference TRBV9 and TRBJ2-7, the CDR3 gives the full variable domain: DSGVTQTPKHLITATGQRVTLRCSPRSGDLSVYWYQQSLDQGLQFLIQYYNGEERAKGNILERFSAQQFPDLHSELNLSSLELGDSALYFCASSPSAYTYEQYFGPGTRLTVT.

This clone has only a few counts. The chain has TRBV12-5 and TRBJ2-2; 8 nucleotides line up with TRBD2. V trimming: 5 bases; J trimming: 4 bases; junction bases outside the gene matches: 6. This CDR3 contains 15 residues. CDR1 is LGHNT and CDR2 is FRNRAP in the germline V gene. The CDR3 region has the DNA TGTGCTAGTGGTCACGGACTAGCCGGCACCGGGGAGCTGTTTTTT. Protein: CASGHGLAGTGELFF.

The rearrangement joins TRBV9 to TRBJ1-5; 10 bases align to TRBD1. The ends lost 4 bases at V and 6 bases at J; junction bases unmatched: 4. Germline CDR1 SGDLS, CDR2 YYNGEE. The CDR3 runs to 14 residues. The CDR3 sequence is CASSTGTGAQPQHF. As DNA, the CDR3 is TGTGCCAGCAGCACCGGGACAGGGGCTCAGCCCCAGCATTTT.

The chain combines TRBV11-2 with TRBJ1-1; no clear D gene. Trimming took 5 bases from V and 8 from J, leaving 15 bases between them. Germline CDR1 is SGHAT and CDR2 is FQNNGV. This CDR3 contains 13 residues. Here the CDR3 reads CASSPGPEEEAFF. The CDR3 DNA is TGTGCCAGCAGCCCCGGGCCGGAGGAAGAAGCTTTCTTT.

The rearrangement links TRBV12-3 or TRBV12-4 to TRBJ2-1, with TRBD2 matching 9 bases. CDR3 length equals 13 residues. V was pared by 6 bases and J by 12 bases, with 9 bases of the junction left unmatched. CDR3 bases: TGTGCCAGCAGGCCTAGCGGGATCAGATGGCAGTTCTTC. It translates to CASRPSGIRWQFF.

This chain connects TRBV30 to TRBJ2-5; D might be TRBD2 (6 bases). CDR3 length equals 14 residues. CDR1 and CDR2 from the germline V gene are GTSNPN and SVGIG (reference sequence). V was trimmed by 1 base and J by 2 bases, leaving 11 bases between them. The chain's CDR3 is CAWSDGRDQETQYF. CDR3 DNA: TGTGCCTGGAGTGATGGGCGGGATCAAGAGACCCAGTACTTC.

The V call is TRBV13, the J call TRBJ1-6; no firm D call. Between the trimmed V and J ends, which lost 8 bases and 7 bases, there was a span of 9 bases. CDR3 length: 12 amino acids. CDR1 and CDR2 from the germline V gene are PRHDT and FYEKMQ (reference sequence). CDR3 bases: TGTGCCAGCGGCCAGAGGAATTCACCCCTCCACTTT. It is translated as CASGQRNSPLHF.

The chain has TRBV7-9 and TRBJ1-6; D is unresolved. The germline V and J ends were trimmed by 1 base and 8 bases, with 15 bases remaining between them. The CDR3 contains 16 residues. Looked up from germline, CDR1 is SEHNR and CDR2 is FQNEAQ (reference sequence). Here the CDR3 reads CASSLGKAGGYSPLHF. CDR3 nucleotides: TGTGCCAGCAGCTTAGGGAAGGCAGGAGGATATTCACCCCTCCACTTT.

J is TRBJ1-2 and V is TRBV18; 11 positions match TRBD1. Germline values: CDR1 KGHSH, CDR2 LQKENI. J gave up 2 bases and V 5 bases, and 10 bases lay outside the gene matches. This CDR3 region has 17 residues. In DNA, the CDR3 is TGTGCCAGCTCAGGCGGATTTGGACAGGGGGCAAACTATGGCTACACCTTC. It specifies CASSGGFGQGANYGYTF.

The chain combines TRBV10-1 with TRBJ1-1, with D maybe TRBD1 (5 bases). V was trimmed by 9 bases and J by 0 bases, leaving 14 bases between them. The length of the CDR3 is 14 residues. Germline V gene data show CDR1 as WNHNN and CDR2 as SYGVQD (reference sequence). CDR3: CASRTGPLNTEAFF. The DNA for the CDR3 is TGCGCCAGTAGAACAGGTCCCTTGAACACTGAAGCTTTCTTT.

The chain employs TRBV7-8 and TRBJ2-7; weak D call: TRBD1 (6 bases). This CDR3 region has 16 residues. V shed 5 bases and J shed 3 bases, with 20 bases lying between them. Per the germline V gene, CDR1 is SGHVS and CDR2 is FQNEAQ. The CDR3 region has the DNA TGTGCCAGCAGCACCGACCCCCTGGGCAGGGGCTACGAGCAGTACTTC. Its translation is CASSTDPLGRGYEQYF.

The rearrangement joins TRBV5-4 to TRBJ2-5; 7 bases line up with TRBD1. This CDR3 spans 14 amino acids. The V gene's germline CDR1 is SGHNT and CDR2 YYREEE (reference sequence). J lost 7 bases, V lost 4 bases, and 10 bases had no gene match. As DNA, the CDR3 is TGTGCCAGCAGCCTTAAGACAGGGTTAGGGACCCAGTACTTC. It codes for CASSLKTGLGTQYF. Based on the CDR3 plus reference TRBV5-4 and TRBJ2-5, the full variable domain is ETGVTQSPTHLIKTRGQQVTLRCSSQSGHNTVSWYQQALGQGPQFIFQYYREEENGRGNFPPRFSGLQFPNYSSELNVNALELDDSALYLCASSLKTGLGTQYFGPGTRLLVL.

This rearrangement joins TRBV4-2 to TRBJ1-2; 7 bases match TRBD1. Germline V lookup: CDR1 LGHNA, CDR2 YNFKEQ. This CDR3 has 15 amino acids. With V trimmed by 2 bases and J by 2 bases, 5 bases remained unmatched. CDR3: CASSQLRGQNYGYTF. The CDR3 DNA is TGTGCCAGCAGCCAACTACGGGGACAGAACTATGGCTACACCTTC.

The CDR3 nucleotides read TGTGCCAGCAGTGGAGGGACAGCCTATGGCTACACCTTC. It yields the protein CASSGGTAYGYTF. The J gene is TRBJ1-2, the V gene TRBV25-1; TRBD1 matches at 7 bases. V trimming: 4 bases; J trimming: 4 bases; junction bases outside the gene matches: 3. CDR3 length equals 13 residues. Germline values: CDR1 MGHDK, CDR2 SYGVNS.

The chain is built from TRBV24-1 and TRBJ2-7, with 8 bases lining up with TRBD1. The CDR3 runs 15 residues. J gave up 3 bases and V 4 bases, and 7 bases lay outside the gene matches. Germline assignment: CDR1 KGHDR and CDR2 SFDVKD. DNA of the CDR3: TGTGCCACCAGTGACGCCGGACAGGGATTCTACGAGCAGTACTTC. As protein: CATSDAGQGFYEQYF.

The genes are TRBV19 and TRBJ2-2; 11 positions match TRBD2. After removal of 6 bases from V and 4 bases from J, the junction contained 13 bases not matched to a gene. The CDR3 extends over 18 amino acids. Germline V gene sequence: CDR1 LNHDA, CDR2 SQIVND (reference sequence). DNA for the CDR3: TGTGCCAGTAGCTACCCGACTAGCGGGGAGGTTATCACCGGGGAGCTGTTTTTT. Amino acids: CASSYPTSGEVITGELFF.

Here the CDR3 reads CASSPRDRRDYGYTF. The CDR3 DNA sequence: TGTGCCAGCAGCCCCCGGGACAGGAGGGACTATGGCTACACCTTC. J is TRBJ1-2 and V is TRBV11-2, with 8 bases aligning to TRBD1. The CDR3 spans 15 residues. Trimming cost V 5 bases and J 3 bases; bases outside gene matches: 8. The germline V gene has CDR1 SGHAT and CDR2 FQNNGV.